These 24 T cell receptor beta chains were all obtained from the same sample, sequenced in a study of shared clonotypes between healthy human individuals (dated by TCRdb to 2019 to 2021). Library method: the immunoSEQ multiplex PCR assay. TCRdb took over this immuneACCESS table, retaining in-frame rearrangements with V and J assigned. Such tables are incomplete; in checked studies, under half of the missing clones stem from an unresolved V gene, and the remainder is unexplained. The sample table lists around 700,000 clones, 60% to 75% of them with a count of one. The ten largest clones capture around 1.7% of the sample. Sample: memory CD4+ T cells sorted from blood. According to the study, the label for this sample's cell subset or site signals: CD45RA-negative fraction. The receptors stem from a woman aged 25 to 39 in good health.

The J gene is TRBJ2-1, the V gene TRBV6-5, with TRBD2 as a possible D gene (6 bases). Trimming pared 8 bases from V and 2 bases from J, leaving 16 bases between. The CDR3 is made up of 15 amino acids. CDR1 and CDR2 from the germline V gene are MNHEY and SVGAGI. The CDR3 region is CASGVGGLAYNEQFF. CDR3 sequence (DNA): TGTGCCAGCGGGGTAGGAGGGCTAGCCTACAATGAGCAGTTCTTC.

The chain joins TRBV27 to TRBJ2-3; 12 bases match TRBD2. The CDR3 sequence is 16 residues long. Losses at the gene ends were 5 bases for V and 4 bases for J; bases not matched to a gene: 7. Per the germline V gene, CDR1 is MNHEY and CDR2 is SMNVEV (reference sequence). The CDR3 reads CASSPRSSGRADTQYF. The CDR3 DNA follows: TGTGCCAGCAGTCCACGCTCTAGCGGGAGGGCAGATACGCAGTATTTT.

This clone was found a few times. This chain connects TRBV9 to TRBJ2-5; D may be TRBD2 (6 bases). Germline CDR1 and CDR2: SGDLS and YYNGEE. The CDR3 has 13 residues. The germline V and J ends were trimmed by 4 bases and 2 bases, with 9 bases remaining between them. The DNA of the CDR3 is TGTGCCAGCAGCCGGGACTTGCAAGAGACCCAGTACTTC. It encodes CASSRDLQETQYF. The complete variable domain, with remaining parts taken from reference TRBV9 and TRBJ2-5, reads DSGVTQTPKHLITATGQRVTLRCSPRSGDLSVYWYQQSLDQGLQFLIQYYNGEERAKGNILERFSAQQFPDLHSELNLSSLELGDSALYFCASSRDLQETQYFGPGTRLLVL.

The table lists this clone with a count of one. This chain connects TRBV5-1 to TRBJ1-4; weak D call: TRBD1 (5 bases). The CDR3 length is 14 residues. Trimming shortened V by 3 bases and J by 11 bases, and 17 bases separated the two germline ends. The germline gives CDR1 SGHRS, CDR2 YFSETQ. This CDR3 reads CASSSRGRGYKLFF. In DNA form, the CDR3 reads TGCGCCAGCAGCTCTCGGGGGAGGGGTTATAAACTGTTTTTT. Based on the CDR3 plus reference TRBV5-1 and TRBJ1-4, the full variable domain is KAGVTQTPRYLIKTRGQQVTLSCSPISGHRSVSWYQQTPGQGLQFLFEYFSETQRNKGNFPGRFSGRQFSNSRSEMNVSTLELGDSALYLCASSSRGRGYKLFFGSGTQLSVL.

The CDR3 nucleotides are TGTGCCTGGCGGCCTGGGAGGACCACAGATACGCAGTATTTT. Amino acids: CAWRPGRTTDTQYF. This chain connects TRBV30 to TRBJ2-3, with D perhaps matching TRBD2 (6 bases). The germline V and J ends were trimmed by 5 bases and 2 bases, with 14 bases remaining between them. The germline CDR1 and CDR2 sequences are GTSNPN and SVGIG (reference sequence). There are 14 residues in the CDR3.

The V call is TRBV28, the J call TRBJ2-7; 9 bases fit TRBD2. The V segment lost 2 bases and the J segment 1 base; nucleotides outside the gene matches: 3. CDR1 is MDHEN and CDR2 is SYDVKM in the germline V gene. The CDR3 extends over 15 amino acids. CDR3 protein: CASSLSAGGSYEQYF. CDR3 coding DNA: TGTGCCAGCAGTTTAAGCGCGGGAGGGTCCTACGAGCAGTACTTC.

The chain recombines TRBV7-6 with TRBJ2-5; D perhaps matches TRBD1 (6 bases). The germline V gene encodes CDR1 SGHVS and CDR2 FNYEAQ. V lost 3 bases to trimming and J lost 2 bases, with 19 bases between them. The CDR3 is made up of 17 amino acids. CDR3 amino acids: CASSFTWNGTKQETQYF. CDR3 DNA: TGTGCCAGCAGCTTTACGTGGAACGGGACAAAACAAGAGACCCAGTACTTC.

The chain joins TRBV10-3 to TRBJ2-1; perhaps TRBD2 as D (7 bases). The germline CDR1 and CDR2 sequences are ENHRY and SYGVKD. The CDR3 covers 14 residues. Trimming stripped 5 bases from V and 7 bases from J, with 15 bases between. CDR3 bases: TGTGCCATCAGTACCGCCGAGGGGGGGAATGAGCAGTTCTTC. It specifies CAISTAEGGNEQFF.

The chain carries TRBV27 and TRBJ1-4, with 7 bases identical to TRBD1. Germline V lookup: CDR1 MNHEY, CDR2 SMNVEV (reference sequence). The CDR3 spans 17 residues. The J segment lost 11 bases and the V segment lost 5 bases, leaving 20 bases of the junction unmatched. The CDR3: CASSNPPGYQGGGKLFF. CDR3 sequence (DNA): TGTGCCAGCAGTAACCCCCCGGGTTACCAGGGGGGTGGGAAACTGTTTTTT. Supplemented by reference TRBV27 and TRBJ1-4, the full variable domain reads EAQVTQNPRYLITVTGKKLTVTCSQNMNHEYMSWYRQDPGLGLRQIYYSMNVEVTDKGDVPEGYKVSRKEKRNFPLILESPSPNQTSLYFCASSNPPGYQGGGKLFFGSGTQLSVL.

This chain links TRBV7-2 with TRBJ2-3, with a possible D match to TRBD2 (7 bases). The V gene's germline CDR1 is SGHTA and CDR2 FQGNSA. The CDR3 runs 14 residues. The ends were cut back, 3 bases at V and 6 bases at J, with 13 bases in the middle. The CDR3 sequence: CASSFGGLGDTQYF. The CDR3 DNA sequence: TGTGCCAGCAGCTTCGGGGGGCTAGGGGATACGCAGTATTTT.

The chain employs TRBV5-3 and TRBJ1-1, with TRBD1 as a possible D gene (5 bases). TRBV5-3 is treated as an ORF (open reading frame) with a function not yet certain. Between the trimmed V and J ends, which lost 1 base and 7 bases, there was a span of 20 bases. This CDR3 comprises 16 residues. The CDR3 coding sequence is TGTGCCAGAAGCTTGATTCGGGACGCTCTAAAGAATGAAGCTTTCTTT. Its protein is CARSLIRDALKNEAFF.

The V and J genes are TRBV29-1 and TRBJ2-3; maybe TRBD1 (6 bases). Germline loops: CDR1 SQVTM, CDR2 ANQGSEA. The CDR3 sequence is 17 residues long. V lost 4 bases and J 1 base, leaving 21 bases between the germline ends. Here the CDR3 reads CSVGGQALGTRTDTQYF. The DNA for the CDR3 is TGCAGCGTTGGTGGTCAGGCGTTAGGGACACGCACAGATACGCAGTATTTT.

The J gene is TRBJ2-3, the V gene TRBV28, with no clear D. Deletions cut 10 bases from V and 0 bases from J, with 11 bases between. This CDR3 has 13 residues. Per the germline V gene, CDR1 is MDHEN and CDR2 is SYDVKM. CDR3 in amino acids: CATSPGSTDTQYF. CDR3 DNA: TGTGCCACTTCTCCTGGGAGCACAGATACGCAGTATTTT. The full variable domain, with the rest looked up from reference TRBV28 and TRBJ2-3, is DVKVTQSSRYLVKRTGEKVFLECVQDMDHENMFWYRQDPGLGLRLIYFSYDVKMKEKGDIPEGYSVSREKKERFSLILESASTNQTSMYLCATSPGSTDTQYFGPGTRLTVL.

The chain couples TRBV29-1 to TRBJ1-2; D unclear. Germline CDR1 SQVTM, CDR2 ANQGSEA. V lost 5 bases, J lost 2 bases, and 9 bases lay in between. The CDR3 contains 12 residues. The CDR3 sequence: CSVLPDNYGYTF. The CDR3 DNA sequence: TGCAGCGTTTTGCCAGACAACTATGGCTACACCTTC.

The chain combines TRBV29-1 with TRBJ1-1; 8 bases map to TRBD1. The CDR3 runs to 13 residues. Germline V gene sequence: CDR1 SQVTM, CDR2 ANQGSEA. V lost 6 bases and J lost 9; bases outside the gene matches: 12. The CDR3 DNA reads TGCAGCGTAGTGGACAGGGATGTCGTCAAAGCTTTCTTT. Translating gives CSVVDRDVVKAFF.

The CDR3 is CASRKEGAPNYGYTF. Written as DNA, the CDR3 is TGTGCCAGCAGAAAAGAGGGGGCCCCTAACTATGGCTACACCTTC. The rearrangement joins TRBV6-5 to TRBJ1-2; TRBD1 agrees at 7 bases. V gave up 6 bases and J gave up 0 bases; unmatched junction bases: 7. Germline V gene lookup returns CDR1 MNHEY and CDR2 SVGAGI. The CDR3 contains 15 residues.

CDR3 DNA sequence: TGTGCCAGCAGCCAAGGATTGGGTCATCTTGGCGAGCAGTACTTC. This encodes CASSQGLGHLGEQYF. The J gene is TRBJ2-7, the V gene TRBV14; D is uncertain. The length of the CDR3 is 15 residues. Germline CDR1 is SGHDN and CDR2 is FVKESK. Trimming removed 1 base at V and 6 bases at J, with 16 bases between.

V usage is TRBV30 and J usage is TRBJ2-2; D is perhaps TRBD1 (5 bases). The CDR3 loop spans 15 amino acids. The V end lost 2 bases, the J end lost 4 bases, and 14 bases lay between the germline ends. Germline V gene sequence: CDR1 GTSNPN, CDR2 SVGIG (reference sequence). The CDR3 loop reads CAWSKGQGSTGELFF. In DNA form, the CDR3 reads TGTGCCTGGAGTAAGGGGCAGGGCAGCACCGGGGAGCTGTTTTTT. Combining the CDR3 with reference TRBV30 and TRBJ2-2 gives the whole variable domain SQTIHQWPATLVQPVGSPLSLECTVEGTSNPNLYWYRQAAGRGLQLLFYSVGIGQISSEVPQNLSASRPQDRQFILSSKKLLLSDSGFYLCAWSKGQGSTGELFFGEGSRLTVL.

V usage is TRBV30 and J usage is TRBJ1-2; a possible D gene is TRBD1 (6 bases). CDR3 length: 16 amino acids. Germline assignment: CDR1 GTSNPN and CDR2 SVGIG (reference sequence). Trimming shortened V by 0 bases and J by 0 bases, and 14 bases separated the two germline ends. The CDR3 is CAWSVGRGGSNYGYTF. In nucleotides, the CDR3 is TGTGCCTGGAGTGTAGGACGAGGGGGGTCTAACTATGGCTACACCTTC.

As regards this clone: This sample also contains other DNA sequences that code for the same CDR3. The chain employs TRBV11-2 and TRBJ1-1, with D hard to call. V gave up 3 bases and J gave up 0 bases, with 5 bases separating them. The CDR3 contains 13 residues. Germline CDR1 SGHAT, CDR2 FQNNGV. For the CDR3, the DNA is TGTGCCAGCAGCTTTTCTCTGAACACTGAAGCTTTCTTT. Amino acids: CASSFSLNTEAFF.

V is TRBV7-9 and J is TRBJ2-7; no clear D gene. The V end was cut by 3 bases, the J end by 0 bases, with 9 bases between. The CDR3 sequence is 14 residues long. Germline V CDR1 and CDR2: SEHNR, FQNEAQ (reference sequence). CDR3 bases: TGTGCCAGCAGCTTGACAAGTTACTCCTACGAGCAGTACTTC. It specifies CASSLTSYSYEQYF.

This chain's CDR3 is CASSEPQGAKNIQYF. CDR3 coding DNA: TGTGCCAGCAGTGAACCCCAGGGGGCCAAAAACATTCAGTACTTC. This chain connects TRBV25-1 to TRBJ2-4, with D tentatively TRBD1 (6 bases). Germline V gene sequence: CDR1 MGHDK, CDR2 SYGVNS. V lost 2 bases and J lost 1, with 9 bases in between. This CDR3 is 15 amino acids long.

The V call is TRBV4-1, the J call TRBJ2-6; 10 nucleotides line up with TRBD2. This CDR3 contains 19 residues. Trimming took 0 bases from V and 4 from J; bases not matched to a gene: 9. Germline V gene sequence: CDR1 MGHRA, CDR2 YSYEKL. CDR3 residues: CASSQEGASGRTGANVLTF. In nucleotides, the CDR3 is TGCGCCAGCAGCCAAGAGGGGGCTAGCGGGAGAACAGGGGCCAACGTCCTGACTTTC.

The V and J genes are TRBV5-4 and TRBJ2-3, with D maybe TRBD1 (6 bases). Germline loops: CDR1 SGHNT, CDR2 YYREEE (reference sequence). Trimming removed 0 bases at V and 14 bases at J, with 16 bases between. The CDR3 covers 13 residues. The CDR3: CASSLDPRQATYF. CDR3 in DNA: TGTGCCAGCAGCTTGGATCCGAGACAGGCCACGTATTTT.